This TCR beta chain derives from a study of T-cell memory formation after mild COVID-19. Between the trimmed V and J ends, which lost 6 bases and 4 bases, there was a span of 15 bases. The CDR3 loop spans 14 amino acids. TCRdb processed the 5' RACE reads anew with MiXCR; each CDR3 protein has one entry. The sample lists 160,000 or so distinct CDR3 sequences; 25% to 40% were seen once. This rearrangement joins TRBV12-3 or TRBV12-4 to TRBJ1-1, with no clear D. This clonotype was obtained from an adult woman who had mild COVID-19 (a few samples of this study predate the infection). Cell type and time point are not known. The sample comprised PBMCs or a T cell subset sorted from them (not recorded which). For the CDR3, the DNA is TGTGCCAGCAGCCTCCGGGATTCGGGCACTGAAGCTTTCTTT. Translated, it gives CASSLRDSGTEAFF.